Shown below are 29 T cell receptor beta chains from a single sample sequenced in a study of T cell clonality in common variable immunodeficiency. Study-level results: In common variable immunodeficiency, TCR beta chains reportedly carried fewer deletions and N-nucleotide insertions.

TCRdb's table, derived via immunoSEQ multiplex PCR, lists solely in-frame clones and lacks some. The table lists 15,000 to 20,000 clones, with no singletons. These receptors lack a known antigen. Input material: peripheral blood mononuclear cells. The source of these receptors is a human donor with common variable immunodeficiency.

This clone was seen a handful of times. The read comes to an end 3 residues before the CDR3 does, leaving the germline J gene to fill in the end. This sequence joins TRBV7-9 and TRBJ1-5, with 7 nucleotides matching TRBD1. Germline CDR1 and CDR2: SEHNR and FQNEAQ (reference sequence). With 2 bases clipped from V and 2 bases from J, the junction kept 3 bases outside the gene matches. This CDR3 spans 15 amino acids. This chain's CDR3 is CASSLSGTGNQPQHF. The DNA read from the CDR3 is TGTGCCAGCAGCTTATCGGGGACAGGCAATCAGCCC.

Comment on this clone: The CDR3 goes on 3 residues after the read ends, and that part is filled in from the germline J gene. The chain couples TRBV7-3 to TRBJ2-5, with 11 bases fitting TRBD2. In germline, CDR1 is SGHTA, CDR2 FQGTGA. The CDR3 totals 16 residues. J gave up 5 bases and V 5 bases, and 10 bases lay outside the gene matches. The sequenced part of the CDR3 DNA is TGTGCCAGCAGCGCCTTAGCGGGGGGGCCTTGGGAGACC. It yields the protein CASSALAGGPWET. The complete CDR3 protein is CASSALAGGPWETQYF.

This clone came up a few times. The CDR3 is cut off 3 residues early in the read; its end comes from the germline J gene. The rearrangement uses TRBV19 and TRBJ2-6, with D perhaps matching TRBD1 (5 bases). The V gene's germline CDR1 is LNHDA and CDR2 SQIVND (reference sequence). V lost 4 bases to trimming and J lost 1 base, with 11 bases between them. This CDR3 comprises 16 residues. CDR3 DNA (partial): TGTGCCAGTAGTACTCCAGGGTTTTCTGGGGCCAACGTC. Protein: CASSTPGFSGANV. The CDR3 in full is CASSTPGFSGANVLTF.

As for this clone: From the germline J gene comes the end of the CDR3, since the read stops 3 residues before it. The chain carries TRBV19 and TRBJ1-4; D is uncertain. CDR3 size: 14 residues. CDR1 is LNHDA, CDR2 SQIVND, per germline (reference sequence). V was pared by 4 bases and J by 0 bases, with 6 bases between. CDR3 DNA, as far as it was read: TGTGCCAGTAGTAACGGGGCAACTAATGAAAAA. Translation gives CASSNGATNEK. The entire CDR3 protein is CASSNGATNEKLFF.

With regard to this clone: The read halts 3 residues ahead of the CDR3 end, with the missing end drawn from the germline J gene. This chain links TRBV5-1 with TRBJ2-6; D is unclear. This CDR3 has 15 residues. The germline V gene encodes CDR1 SGHRS and CDR2 YFSETQ. Trimming cost V 0 bases and J 0 bases, with 4 bases left between them. CDR3 DNA, as far as it was read: TGCGCCAGCAGCTTGGCCAGCTCTGGGGCCAACGTC. It codes for CASSLASSGANV. The complete CDR3 reads CASSLASSGANVLTF.

The sample holds a few counts of this clone. The CDR3 end lies 3 residues beyond the end of the read and is filled in from the germline J gene. The rearrangement links TRBV19 to TRBJ1-1; 8 positions agree with TRBD1. CDR3 length: 14 residues. From germline, CDR1 is LNHDA and CDR2 SQIVND (reference sequence). The CDR3 bases that were read are TGTGCCAGTAGTATTCAGGGGGCAGGAGGGGAA. It translates to CASSIQGAGGE. The CDR3 reads in full as CASSIQGAGGEAFF.

Of note for this clone: Coverage ceases 3 residues before the CDR3 finishes, and the germline J gene fills in the end. This rearrangement joins TRBV29-1 to TRBJ2-7; TRBD2 matches at 10 bases. J was trimmed by 5 bases and V by 6 bases; bases with no gene match: 16. The CDR3 has 16 amino acids. Germline loops: CDR1 SQVTM, CDR2 ANQGSEA. CDR3 in amino acids: CSVKPLAGEGRHEQYF. The sequenced part of the CDR3 DNA is TGCAGCGTCAAACCCCTAGCGGGAGAGGGGAGGCACGAG.

This clone was detected only a few times. The read comes to an end 3 residues before the CDR3 does, leaving the germline J gene to fill in the end. The V call is TRBV6-2 or TRBV6-3, the J call TRBJ2-7; tentatively, D is TRBD1 (6 bases). Trimming took off 0 bases at V and 4 bases at J, with 10 bases between the two ends. Germline lookup yields CDR1 MNHEY and CDR2 SVGEGT. The CDR3 sequence is 14 residues long. CDR3 bases read: TGTGCCAGCAGTTACTCCCCAGGGGCATACGAG. Translating gives CASSYSPGAYE. The whole CDR3 sequence is CASSYSPGAYEQYF.

A remark on this clone: The sequenced fragment ends 3 residues before the CDR3 boundary, so the rest is inferred from the germline J gene. The rearrangement joins TRBV18 to TRBJ1-1, with 8 bases lining up with TRBD1. The V gene's germline CDR1 is KGHSH and CDR2 LQKENI. Trimming took 5 bases from V and 7 from J; bases not matched to a gene: 3. The CDR3 is 12 residues long. CDR3 protein: CASSAGQGEAFF. Partial CDR3 DNA: TGTGCCAGCTCAGCCGGACAGGGTGAA.

This clone came up a few times. The CDR3 is cut off 3 residues early in the read; its end comes from the germline J gene. The J gene is TRBJ1-1, the V gene TRBV7-6; D might be TRBD1 (6 bases). This CDR3 comprises 14 residues. Germline CDR1 SGHVS, CDR2 FNYEAQ. V was clipped by 5 bases and J by 1 base, with 11 bases between them. The sequenced part of the CDR3 DNA is TGTGCCAGCAGCACCCCGACAGGGAACACTGAA. Its translation is CASSTPTGNTE. The entire CDR3 protein reads CASSTPTGNTEAFF.

Only a few counts were recorded for this clone. Sequencing ends 3 residues short of the CDR3 end; the germline J gene provides the rest. This rearrangement joins TRBV7-3 to TRBJ2-2; TRBD2 matches 9 bases. The CDR3 runs to 17 residues. The V gene end was trimmed by 6 bases and the J gene end by 5 bases; junction bases not matched to a gene: 13. The germline gives CDR1 SGHTA, CDR2 FQGTGA. The CDR3 spells CASSSGAGLAQTGELFF. The CDR3 DNA, read in part, is TGTGCCAGCAGTTCGGGGGCGGGACTAGCACAGACCGGGGAG.

As concerns this clone: From the germline J gene comes the end of the CDR3, since the read stops 3 residues before it. This chain joins TRBV7-2 and TRBJ2-3, with TRBD2 matching 8 bases. Per germline, CDR1 SGHTA and CDR2 FQGNSA. The V segment lost 2 bases and the J segment 1 base; nucleotides outside the gene matches: 2. The CDR3 totals 15 residues. The sequenced part of the CDR3 DNA is TGTGCCAGCAGCTTAAGGCGGGGGGGCACAGATACG. It codes for CASSLRRGGTDT. The entire CDR3 is CASSLRRGGTDTQYF.

This clone was observed at least ten times. The sequence runs out 3 residues before the end of the CDR3; the remainder is reconstructed from the germline J gene. This chain connects TRBV7-9 to TRBJ2-2, with a weak D call TRBD1 (6 bases). The CDR3 runs to 14 residues. V was trimmed by 5 bases and J by 3 bases, leaving 10 bases between them. The germline V gene has CDR1 SEHNR and CDR2 FQNEAQ (reference sequence). CDR3 DNA (partial): TGTGCCAGCAGCCTACAGGGCTACACCGGGGAG. It yields the protein CASSLQGYTGE. The entire CDR3 sequence reads CASSLQGYTGELFF.

By share, this clone ranks as medium-sized. The CDR3 end is not reached by the read, which stops 3 residues before it; the germline J gene fills it in. The chain couples TRBV19 to TRBJ2-1, with TRBD2 identical over 9 bases. V was pared by 4 bases and J by 9 bases, with 7 bases of the junction left unmatched. The CDR3 has 14 residues. Per germline, CDR1 LNHDA and CDR2 SQIVND (reference sequence). CDR3 sequence reads: CASSNEREAVEQFF. The CDR3 bases that were read are TGTGCCAGTAGTAATGAGCGGGAGGCCGTTGAG.

About this clone: Read data end 3 residues before the CDR3 end; the end is taken from the germline J gene. The chain couples TRBV7-2 to TRBJ1-2, with 7 bases matching TRBD1. Germline CDR1 reads SGHTA; CDR2 reads FQGNSA. The V gene end was trimmed by 5 bases and the J gene end by 2 bases; junction bases not matched to a gene: 8. This CDR3 has 15 residues. This CDR3 reads CASSHSTGLNYGYTF. The sequenced CDR3 bases are TGTGCCAGCAGCCACTCGACAGGGTTAAACTATGGC.

This clone was observed a handful of times. The CDR3 end lies 3 residues beyond the end of the read and is filled in from the germline J gene. The chain uses TRBV19 and TRBJ1-5; TRBD1 matches at 8 bases. CDR3 size: 16 residues. After removal of 3 bases from V and 0 bases from J, the junction contained 4 bases not matched to a gene. Germline lookup yields CDR1 LNHDA and CDR2 SQIVND (reference sequence). The DNA read from the CDR3 is TGTGCCAGTAGTATGCGGGACAGGTCTAGCAATCAGCCC. As protein: CASSMRDRSSNQP. The full CDR3 reads CASSMRDRSSNQPQHF.

This clone occurred a few times. From the germline J gene comes the end of the CDR3, since the read stops 3 residues before it. The chain is built from TRBV18 and TRBJ2-2; D not certain. Germline CDR1 KGHSH, CDR2 LQKENI. This CDR3 contains 14 residues. Trimming stripped 3 bases from V and 4 bases from J, with 9 bases between. The CDR3 DNA, read in part, is TGTGCCAGCTCACCTCCGACAAGCACCGGGGAG. Translating it yields CASSPPTSTGE. The full CDR3 sequence reads CASSPPTSTGELFF.

This clone was observed a handful of times. Coverage ceases 3 residues before the CDR3 finishes, and the germline J gene fills in the end. This sequence joins TRBV19 and TRBJ2-4; 14 bases match TRBD2. The CDR3 runs to 16 residues. Germline V gene sequence: CDR1 LNHDA, CDR2 SQIVND (reference sequence). The CDR3 sequence: CASSFGSGTSGSHQYF. CDR3 DNA, as far as it was read: TGTGCCAGTAGCTTTGGGTCCGGGACTAGCGGGAGTCAT. The complete variable domain, with remaining parts taken from reference TRBV19 and TRBJ2-4, reads DGGITQSPKYLFRKEGQNVTLSCEQNLNHDAMYWYRQDPGQGLRLIYYSQIVNDFQKGDIAEGYSVSREKKESFPLTVTSAQKNPTAFYLCASSFGSGTSGSHQYFGAGTRLSVL.

In this sample, this clone turned up a few times. The sequence runs out 3 residues before the end of the CDR3; the remainder is reconstructed from the germline J gene. The rearrangement joins TRBV7-6 to TRBJ1-2, with D perhaps matching TRBD1 (6 bases). There are 13 residues in the CDR3. Trimming removed 1 base from V and 7 bases from J, with 10 bases in between. CDR1 is SGHVS and CDR2 is FNYEAQ in the germline V gene. Partial CDR3 DNA: TGTGCCAGCAGCTTAGAGATAGGGGGTGGC. Amino acid sequence: CASSLEIGGG. The whole CDR3 region reads CASSLEIGGGYTF. The whole variable domain, remainder taken from reference TRBV7-6 and TRBJ1-2, is GAGVSQSPRYKVTKRGQDVALRCDPISGHVSLYWYRQALGQGPEFLTYFNYEAQQDKSGLPNDRFSAERPEGSISTLTIQRTEQRDSAMYRCASSLEIGGGYTFGSGTRLTVV.

Details on this clone: The read falls 3 residues short of the CDR3 end, and the missing part is taken from the germline J gene. The chain has TRBV6-1 and TRBJ2-3; D is ambiguous. The CDR3 covers 14 residues. The germline CDR1 and CDR2 sequences are MNHNS and SASEGT. V lost 3 bases, J lost 6 bases, and 13 bases lay in between. The CDR3 region is CASSERPMEDTQYF. CDR3 bases read: TGTGCCAGCAGTGAGCGGCCCATGGAGGATACG.

About this clone itself: The CDR3 end lies 3 residues beyond the end of the read and is filled in from the germline J gene. J is TRBJ2-7 and V is TRBV7-3; 11 bases are a match to TRBD2. CDR3 length equals 15 residues. V was clipped by 4 bases and J by 3 bases; unmatched bases: 5. Germline loops: CDR1 SGHTA, CDR2 FQGTGA. This CDR3 is CASSYTTSGVYEQYF. The CDR3 bases that were read are TGTGCCAGCAGCTACACGACTAGCGGGGTCTACGAG.

This clone was counted only a few times. The read finishes 3 residues shy of the CDR3 end, and the germline J gene is used to complete it. The genes are TRBV2 and TRBJ2-6; 11 bases are a match to TRBD1. The CDR3 spans 15 residues. The germline CDR1 and CDR2 sequences are SNHLY and FYNNEI. With V trimmed by 5 bases and J by 8 bases, 5 bases remained unmatched. CDR3 loop: CASSRDRGVPNVLTF. The CDR3 bases that were read are TGTGCCAGCAGTAGGGACAGGGGGGTTCCCAACGTC.

Regarding this clone: The read stops 3 residues short of the end of the CDR3; the missing end is completed from the germline J gene. V gene TRBV20-1 combines with J gene TRBJ1-1; no reliable D call. CDR3 length: 14 amino acids. Trimming stripped 0 bases from V and 0 bases from J, with 8 bases between. CDR1 and CDR2 (germline): DFQATT, SNEGSKA (reference sequence). Incomplete CDR3 DNA: TGCAGTGCTAGAGATCCACAGATGAACACTGAA. Protein product: CSARDPQMNTE. The CDR3 reads in full as CSARDPQMNTEAFF.

This clone was detected only a few times. From the germline J gene comes the end of the CDR3, since the read stops 3 residues before it. This rearrangement joins TRBV19 to TRBJ1-1, with D perhaps TRBD1 (6 bases). Trimming left V 4 bases short and J 0 bases short, with 6 bases between. The length of the CDR3 is 13 residues. In germline, CDR1 is LNHDA, CDR2 SQIVND (reference sequence). Here the CDR3 reads CASSNRVNTEAFF. The sequenced part of the CDR3 DNA is TGTGCCAGTAGTAACAGGGTGAACACTGAA.

As to this clone: One end of the junction is discordant with germline, which a read error may explain. The read ends 3 residues early relative to the CDR3; the germline J gene fills the gap. Other nucleotide sequences from this sample produce the same CDR3. The gene calls are TRBV18 and TRBJ2-1; a possible D gene is TRBD1 (6 bases). Per germline, CDR1 KGHSH and CDR2 LQKENI. This CDR3 contains 13 residues. The sequenced part of the CDR3 DNA is TGTGCCAGCTCTCCACAGGGCTACAATGAG. It encodes CASSPQGYNE. The full CDR3 reads CASSPQGYNEQFF.

This clone was found a few times. Read coverage stops 3 residues before the CDR3 terminus; the germline J gene supplies the remainder. The chain couples TRBV20-1 to TRBJ2-3; D not resolved. The CDR3 runs to 14 residues. V lost 3 bases and J 0 bases, leaving 10 bases between the germline ends. The germline V gene has CDR1 DFQATT and CDR2 SNEGSKA (reference sequence). This CDR3 reads CSARAGSSTDTQYF. The CDR3 DNA, read in part, is TGCAGTGCTAGGGCAGGCTCAAGCACAGATACG.

This clone was seen a handful of times. Read sequence stops 3 residues before the CDR3 end, and the germline J gene provides the missing end. The chain combines TRBV29-1 with TRBJ2-1; 7 nucleotides line up with TRBD1. This CDR3 spans 16 amino acids. The trim removed 7 bases at V and 6 bases at J, leaving 18 bases unmatched. CDR1 is SQVTM, CDR2 ANQGSEA, per germline. CDR3 region: CSANRGVGARTNEQFF. The part of the CDR3 DNA that was read is TGCAGCGCTAACAGGGGAGTGGGAGCCCGAACCAATGAG.

A few counts support this clone. The CDR3 end is not reached by the read, which stops 3 residues before it; the germline J gene fills it in. The J gene is TRBJ1-1, the V gene TRBV19, with D perhaps TRBD1 (6 bases). CDR3 length: 18 residues. CDR1 is LNHDA, CDR2 SQIVND, per germline (reference sequence). Deletions cut 8 bases from V and 0 bases from J, with 25 bases between. CDR3 loop: CASQWGRGYSQVNTEAFF. The covered CDR3 bases are TGTGCCAGTCAGTGGGGCAGGGGATACAGCCAAGTGAACACTGAA.

Remarks on this clone: The DNA ends 3 residues before the CDR3 does, and the rest of the CDR3 is filled in from the germline J gene. The V and J genes are TRBV7-6 and TRBJ2-2; 9 nucleotides agree with TRBD1. With 8 bases clipped from V and 3 bases from J, the junction kept 4 bases outside the gene matches. The V gene's germline CDR1 is SGHVS and CDR2 FNYEAQ. The CDR3 consists of 14 residues. The CDR3 sequence is CASLGQGDTGELFF. Incomplete CDR3 DNA: TGTGCCAGCTTGGGACAGGGAGACACCGGGGAG. The variable domain in full, with the rest retrieved from reference TRBV7-6 and TRBJ2-2, is GAGVSQSPRYKVTKRGQDVALRCDPISGHVSLYWYRQALGQGPEFLTYFNYEAQQDKSGLPNDRFSAERPEGSISTLTIQRTEQRDSAMYRCASLGQGDTGELFFGEGSRLTVL.